This TCR beta chain was documented in a study of T-cell reconstitution after alpha-beta-depleted transplantation in children. Regarding the study as a whole: Fresh T-cell production supplied most of the T-cell counts and diversity seen one year after transplant.

A TCRbeta library incorporating unique molecular identifiers was prepared. One entry per CDR3 protein, called by TCRdb with MiXCR from the PCR reads. This sample has 450,000 to 550,000 distinct CDR3 sequences, with roughly 11% found just once. The germline V gene encodes CDR1 DFQATT and CDR2 SNEGSKA (reference sequence). CDR3 size: 13 residues. Remarks on this clonotype: Its cognate antigen is unknown.

The sequencing here drew on PBMCs, mostly from graft donor cells, taken 180 days after TCRalphabeta/CD19-depleted stem cell transplant. This receptor was obtained from a female patient between 2 and 10 years old who had a stem cell transplant for aplastic anemia, so the T cells may come from the graft donor. This chain uses TRBV20-1 with TRBJ2-1, with 11 bases lining up with TRBD2. The CDR3 loop is CSAGTSGTNEQFF. CDR3 coding DNA: TGCAGCGCCGGGACTAGCGGAACCAATGAGCAGTTCTTC.